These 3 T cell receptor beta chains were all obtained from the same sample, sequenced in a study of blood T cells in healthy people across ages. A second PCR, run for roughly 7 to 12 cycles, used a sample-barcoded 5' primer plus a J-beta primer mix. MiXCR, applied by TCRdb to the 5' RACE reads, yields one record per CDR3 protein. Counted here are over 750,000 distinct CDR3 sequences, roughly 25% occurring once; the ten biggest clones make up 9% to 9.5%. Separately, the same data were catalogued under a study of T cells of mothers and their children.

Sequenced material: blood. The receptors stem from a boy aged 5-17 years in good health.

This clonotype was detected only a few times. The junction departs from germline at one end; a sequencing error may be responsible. The CDR3 here is CASSRGLAGPSSVF. In DNA, the CDR3 is TGTGCCAGCAGTAGGGGACTAGCGGGACCCAGTAGTGTCTTC. This rearrangement joins TRBV27 to TRBJ2-5, with TRBD2 identical over 13 bases. From germline, CDR1 is MNHEY and CDR2 SMNVEV (reference sequence). This CDR3 comprises 14 residues.

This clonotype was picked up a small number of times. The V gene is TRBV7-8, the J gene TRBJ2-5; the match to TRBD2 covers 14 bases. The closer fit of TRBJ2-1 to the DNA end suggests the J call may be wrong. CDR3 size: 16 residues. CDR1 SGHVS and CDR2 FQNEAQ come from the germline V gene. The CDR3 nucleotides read TGTGCCAGCAGCAGCCTGGGACTAGCGGGAGTCAATGAGCAGTTCTTC. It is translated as CASSSLGLAGVNEQFF.

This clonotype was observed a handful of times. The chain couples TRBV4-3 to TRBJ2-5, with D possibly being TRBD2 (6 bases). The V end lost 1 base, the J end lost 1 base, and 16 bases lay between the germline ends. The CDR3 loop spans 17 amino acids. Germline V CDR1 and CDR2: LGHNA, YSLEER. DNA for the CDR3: TGCGCCAGCAGCCAAGCGGCGGGGACGATACTCCAAGAGACCCAGTACTTC. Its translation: CASSQAAGTILQETQYF.